What follows are 15 T cell receptor beta chains derived from one specimen sequenced in a study of PD-L1 blockade in urothelial cancer. Assay used: immunoSEQ multiplex PCR; TCRdb lists only in-frame clones, some missing. This table holds about 87,000 clones, roughly 90% found once. Time point denoted: pretreatment peripheral blood. The sequences come from PBMCs, collected around atezolizumab (anti-PD-L1) treatment. All receptors come from a woman over 75 with urothelial cancer.

The chain carries TRBV19 and TRBJ1-1; TRBD1 is a possible D gene (5 bases). CDR1 and CDR2 (germline): LNHDA, SQIVND (reference sequence). V lost 1 base and J lost 6, with 9 bases in between. The CDR3 covers 13 residues. In DNA form, the CDR3 reads TGTGCCAGTAGTATAGGGGGGAGGGCTGAAGCTTTCTTT. Protein: CASSIGGRAEAFF. Complete variable domain (other parts from reference TRBV19 and TRBJ1-1): DGGITQSPKYLFRKEGQNVTLSCEQNLNHDAMYWYRQDPGQGLRLIYYSQIVNDFQKGDIAEGYSVSREKKESFPLTVTSAQKNPTAFYLCASSIGGRAEAFFGQGTRLTVV.

This clone was found once. The chain uses TRBV7-3 and TRBJ1-2; D might be TRBD1 (5 bases). Trimming pared 2 bases from V and 6 bases from J, leaving 10 bases between. Germline V lookup: CDR1 SGHTA, CDR2 FQGTGA. CDR3 length: 13 residues. The CDR3 nucleotides are TGTGCCAGCAGCTTAGGTGGGGCCGATGGCTACACCTTC. This gives the protein CASSLGGADGYTF.

In this sample, this clone turned up once. The rearrangement joins TRBV19 to TRBJ1-5, with unresolved D. The CDR3 loop spans 15 amino acids. V lost 6 bases, J lost 5 bases, and 17 bases lay in between. Germline V gene lookup returns CDR1 LNHDA and CDR2 SQIVND (reference sequence). CDR3 amino acids: CASSMGRAPYQPQHF. The CDR3 coding sequence is TGTGCCAGTAGCATGGGCCGAGCACCCTATCAGCCCCAGCATTTT.

V is TRBV6-5 and J is TRBJ2-6; D may be TRBD1 (5 bases). Trimming took 6 bases from V and 3 from J, leaving 12 bases between them. The CDR3 sequence is 15 residues long. Germline V CDR1 and CDR2: MNHEY, SVGAGI. In nucleotides, the CDR3 is TGTGCCAGCAGGCTCCAGGGAAATGGGGCCAACGTCCTGACTTTC. This gives the protein CASRLQGNGANVLTF.

This chain uses TRBV5-4 with TRBJ2-7; 7 positions agree with TRBD2. The CDR3 loop spans 15 amino acids. Losses at the gene ends were 4 bases for V and 2 bases for J; bases not matched to a gene: 9. Germline lookup yields CDR1 SGHNT and CDR2 YYREEE (reference sequence). CDR3 amino acids: CASSPLGGQAYEQYF. In DNA form, the CDR3 reads TGTGCCAGCAGCCCATTGGGAGGGCAAGCCTACGAGCAGTACTTC.

The V and J genes are TRBV13 and TRBJ1-1, with a tentative D call TRBD1 (5 bases). Trimming took 5 bases from V and 4 from J, leaving 11 bases between them. CDR1 PRHDT and CDR2 FYEKMQ come from the germline V gene (reference sequence). This CDR3 region has 13 residues. Written as DNA, the CDR3 is TGTGCCAGCAGCCCCCGGGGACTCACTGAAGCTTTCTTT. Its protein product is CASSPRGLTEAFF.

The chain couples TRBV7-8 to TRBJ2-7; 7 bases fit TRBD2. The germline V gene encodes CDR1 SGHVS and CDR2 FQNEAQ. There are 14 residues in the CDR3. Trimming took 5 bases from V and 0 from J; bases not matched to a gene: 4. The chain's CDR3 is CASSPGTNSYEQYF. The CDR3 region has the DNA TGTGCCAGCAGCCCCGGGACTAACTCCTACGAGCAGTACTTC.

There are a few counts of this clone. CDR3 residues: CASSSGRGGNYEQYF. As DNA, the CDR3 is TGTGCCAGCAGCTCTGGGCGGGGGGGGAATTACGAGCAGTACTTC. The J gene is TRBJ2-7, the V gene TRBV7-8; 9 positions agree with TRBD2. The CDR3 covers 15 residues. Germline V gene sequence: CDR1 SGHVS, CDR2 FQNEAQ. The V gene end was trimmed by 4 bases and the J gene end by 4 bases; junction bases not matched to a gene: 8.

The rearrangement links TRBV7-8 to TRBJ1-3, with a possible D match to TRBD1 (5 bases). The germline CDR1 and CDR2 sequences are SGHVS and FQNEAQ. V was pared by 0 bases and J by 4 bases, with 13 bases between. The CDR3 consists of 16 residues. The CDR3: CASSLALGGTGNTIYF. CDR3 in DNA: TGTGCCAGCAGCTTAGCCCTGGGGGGGACGGGAAACACCATATATTTT.

A few counts support this clone. The V gene is TRBV28, the J gene TRBJ1-2; 10 nucleotides agree with TRBD1. The length of the CDR3 is 12 residues. The germline V gene encodes CDR1 MDHEN and CDR2 SYDVKM. V shed 10 bases and J 6 bases; nucleotides not matched to a gene: 5. The CDR3 loop reads CATPGQGHGYTF. CDR3 coding DNA: TGTGCCACCCCGGGACAGGGGCATGGCTACACCTTC.

The rearrangement joins TRBV25-1 to TRBJ2-2; 7 positions match TRBD2. The CDR3 is 15 residues long. Looked up from germline, CDR1 is MGHDK and CDR2 is SYGVNS. The trim removed 6 bases at V and 0 bases at J, leaving 4 bases unmatched. DNA of the CDR3: TGTGCCAGCAGGCCGGGACTACCGAACACCGGGGAGCTGTTTTTT. It is translated as CASRPGLPNTGELFF.

This clone was seen once. The chain uses TRBV7-7 and TRBJ2-1, with TRBD2 matching 12 bases. J gave up 9 bases and V 8 bases, and 5 bases lay outside the gene matches. The CDR3 totals 13 residues. Germline assignment: CDR1 SSHAT and CDR2 FNYEAQ (reference sequence). The CDR3 DNA reads TGTGCCAGCGCGCTAGCGGGAGGGGGTGAGCAGTTCTTC. Protein: CASALAGGGEQFF.

J is TRBJ2-1 and V is TRBV19, with 10 bases fitting TRBD2. V was clipped by 4 bases and J by 8 bases; unmatched bases: 14. The V gene's germline CDR1 is LNHDA and CDR2 SQIVND (reference sequence). The CDR3 length is 17 residues. The CDR3 DNA reads as TGTGCCAGTAGTACTGGACTAGCGGCCTCCTTACCCTATGAGCAGTTCTTC. It specifies CASSTGLAASLPYEQFF.

The count of this clone is one. V is TRBV6-1 and J is TRBJ2-7; D gene unclear. Trimming removed 4 bases at V and 3 bases at J, with 10 bases between. From germline, CDR1 is MNHNS and CDR2 SASEGT. There are 13 residues in the CDR3. For the CDR3, the DNA is TGTGCCAGCAGTGGCGGCAGACTCTACGAGCAGTACTTC. Translation: CASSGGRLYEQYF.

The chain links TRBV5-4 to TRBJ2-7, with 7 bases identical to TRBD1. This CDR3 is 15 amino acids long. V lost 1 base to trimming and J lost 3 bases; unmatched junction nucleotides: 7. Germline CDR1 and CDR2: SGHNT and YYREEE (reference sequence). CDR3 residues: CASSLQGQVNYEQYF. DNA of the CDR3: TGTGCCAGCAGCTTGCAAGGACAGGTGAACTACGAGCAGTACTTC.